What follows are 5 T cell receptor beta chains derived from one specimen sequenced in a study of cytomegalovirus exposure and HLA in healthy donors (dated by TCRdb to about 2017). The library was built by means of the immunoSEQ multiplex PCR assay. The multiplex PCR relied on a mix of 60 forward primers for TCR Vbeta segments and 13 reverse primers for TCR Jbeta segments. This is the immuneACCESS table as TCRdb keeps it, with only in-frame sequences that have V and J called. A part of the clones is gone; compared with another copy, unresolved V genes explain less than half, and the rest is unexplained. A total of roughly 140,000 clones appear in this sample, around 82% of them only once. About 2.5% of the sample is in the top ten clones. The sequencing input was PBMCs. The receptors come from a woman under 30 in good health and CMV-seropositive.

The chain is built from TRBV6-5 and TRBJ2-7; no clear D. The germline CDR1 and CDR2 sequences are MNHEY and SVGAGI. The CDR3 loop spans 14 amino acids. Deletions cut 6 bases from V and 2 bases from J, with 14 bases between. In DNA form, the CDR3 reads TGTGCCAGCAGCCCCACCGCCGGTACCTACGAGCAGTACTTC. This codes for CASSPTAGTYEQYF.

The chain is built from TRBV28 and TRBJ2-7; 9 nucleotides match TRBD1. The V gene end was trimmed by 6 bases and the J gene end by 5 bases; junction bases not matched to a gene: 8. The CDR3 covers 14 residues. Germline V gives CDR1 MDHEN, CDR2 SYDVKM. The CDR3 region is CASSFDRGAHEQYF. As DNA, the CDR3 is TGTGCCAGCAGCTTTGACAGGGGGGCCCACGAGCAGTACTTC.

The rearrangement joins TRBV19 to TRBJ2-3; D perhaps matches TRBD2 (5 bases). V was cut by 0 bases and J by 6 bases, with 19 bases left in between. CDR3 size: 17 residues. Germline V gene lookup returns CDR1 LNHDA and CDR2 SQIVND (reference sequence). The CDR3 loop is CASSIDQGSTRRDTQYF. CDR3 DNA sequence: TGTGCCAGTAGTATAGATCAAGGGAGTACAAGAAGGGATACGCAGTATTTT.

The chain couples TRBV19 to TRBJ2-1, with TRBD1 matching over 9 bases. V lost 5 bases, J lost 8 bases, and 13 bases stayed unmatched. Germline assignment: CDR1 LNHDA and CDR2 SQIVND (reference sequence). The CDR3 has 16 amino acids. CDR3 residues: CASSSSDRGPPDEQFF. The CDR3 DNA reads as TGTGCCAGTAGTTCTTCGGACAGGGGTCCACCGGATGAGCAGTTCTTC.

CDR3: CASSLQLAGVSYNEQFF. DNA of the CDR3: TGTGCCAGCAGCCTTCAACTAGCGGGGGTCTCCTACAATGAGCAGTTCTTC. V is TRBV7-2 and J is TRBJ2-1; 11 bases align to TRBD2. CDR3 length equals 17 residues. J was trimmed by 0 bases and V by 5 bases; bases with no gene match: 6. The germline gives CDR1 SGHTA, CDR2 FQGNSA.